The 19 T cell receptor beta chains listed next were all sequenced from one sample in a study of CD8 T cells in Susac syndrome. Random hexamers were used to reverse transcribe roughly 0.45 to 1 ug of RNA. One entry per CDR3 protein results from TCRdb running MiXCR on the immunoSEQ multiplex PCR reads. The sample lists approximately 280,000 distinct CDR3 sequences, approximately 81% occurring once. Sequenced material: CD8+ T cells from PBMCs. Receptors were obtained from a human donor with multiple sclerosis.

The chain couples TRBV12-3 or TRBV12-4 to TRBJ2-3; 9 nucleotides align to TRBD2. CDR3 length: 16 amino acids. The J segment lost 4 bases and the V segment lost 6 bases, leaving 11 bases of the junction unmatched. In DNA form, the CDR3 reads TGTGCCAGCAGCCTACTAGCGGGCCTTACCTCAGATACGCAGTATTTT. Translated: CASSLLAGLTSDTQYF.

V usage is TRBV11-2 and J usage is TRBJ2-7; no firm D call. The V gene lost 6 bases and the J gene lost 0 bases, with 15 bases spanning the gap. Germline V lookup: CDR1 SGHAT, CDR2 FQNNGV. This CDR3 has 15 amino acids. The CDR3 is CASSQETSGSYEQYF. As DNA, the CDR3 is TGTGCCAGCAGTCAGGAGACTTCAGGCTCCTACGAGCAGTACTTC.

The V and J genes are TRBV28 and TRBJ2-7, with 12 bases lining up with TRBD1. The junction had 11 bases not matched to a gene; V was cut back by 5 bases and J by 0 bases. The CDR3 consists of 18 residues. Germline V gene sequence: CDR1 MDHEN, CDR2 SYDVKM. The CDR3 DNA follows: TGTGCCAGCAGTCATGGGACAGGGGGCAAAGTTAGCTCCTACGAGCAGTACTTC. Amino acid sequence: CASSHGTGGKVSSYEQYF.

The chain uses TRBV19 and TRBJ2-2; D remains ambiguous. Trimming stripped 4 bases from V and 3 bases from J, with 6 bases between. This CDR3 contains 13 residues. CDR1 LNHDA and CDR2 SQIVND come from the germline V gene (reference sequence). The CDR3 coding sequence is TGTGCCAGTAGTAGCCCGGACACCGGGGAGCTGTTTTTT. Protein: CASSSPDTGELFF.

The gene calls are TRBV24-1 and TRBJ2-7; D perhaps matches TRBD2 (6 bases). Per the germline V gene, CDR1 is KGHDR and CDR2 is SFDVKD. This CDR3 region has 13 residues. V gave up 9 bases and J gave up 0 bases, with 11 bases separating them. CDR3 residues: CATPGGGSYEQYF. The CDR3 bases are TGTGCCACCCCCGGGGGTGGCTCCTACGAGCAGTACTTC.

J is TRBJ2-7 and V is TRBV28; 8 nucleotides agree with TRBD1. V gave up 5 bases and J gave up 5 bases; unmatched junction bases: 8. The CDR3 spans 14 residues. Germline assignment: CDR1 MDHEN and CDR2 SYDVKM. In nucleotides, the CDR3 is TGTGCCAGCAGTCAACAGGACAGGGTCGACGAGCAGTACTTC. Translating it yields CASSQQDRVDEQYF.

The chain's CDR3 is CASSHSDQPQHF. The CDR3 region has the DNA TGTGCCAGCAGCCACTCAGATCAGCCCCAGCATTTT. J is TRBJ1-5 and V is TRBV16; D uncertain. The CDR3 has 12 amino acids. Germline V lookup: CDR1 KGHSY, CDR2 FQNENV. V dropped 3 bases and J dropped 5 bases, with 5 bases sitting between them.

The chain uses TRBV16 and TRBJ1-2; TRBD1 matches at 7 bases. CDR1 and CDR2 from the germline V gene are KGHSY and FQNENV. This CDR3 is built from 13 residues. Trimming removed 2 bases from V and 11 bases from J; junction bases left unmatched: 8. CDR3 bases: TGTGCCAGCAGCCAAGATGACAGGGACGAATACACCTTC. Translated, it gives CASSQDDRDEYTF.

This chain joins TRBV9 and TRBJ2-1, with D hard to call. V was trimmed by 3 bases and J by 9 bases, leaving 16 bases between them. Germline V gene sequence: CDR1 SGDLS, CDR2 YYNGEE. The CDR3 consists of 14 residues. The CDR3 DNA reads as TGTGCCAGCAGCGCGGGCGGTTTAAAGGTTGAGCAGTTCTTC. Protein: CASSAGGLKVEQFF.

This chain joins TRBV9 and TRBJ1-2; no clear D. From germline, CDR1 is SGDLS and CDR2 YYNGEE. This CDR3 has 12 amino acids. V was clipped by 3 bases and J by 7 bases, with 10 bases between them. CDR3: CASSGTVPGYTF. The DNA for the CDR3 is TGTGCCAGCAGCGGCACAGTACCTGGCTACACCTTC.

This chain joins TRBV27 and TRBJ1-4; possible D gene TRBD1, 6 bases. The CDR3 covers 14 residues. Trimming took 3 bases from V and 7 from J, leaving 12 bases between them. Per germline, CDR1 MNHEY and CDR2 SMNVEV (reference sequence). The CDR3: CASSFSGDVEKLFF. The CDR3, as DNA: TGTGCCAGCAGTTTTTCAGGGGATGTTGAAAAACTGTTTTTT.

The gene calls are TRBV9 and TRBJ2-6; the D is unclear. The CDR3 spans 15 residues. Germline CDR1 reads SGDLS; CDR2 reads YYNGEE. Trimming removed 3 bases from V and 0 bases from J, with 7 bases in between. CDR3 nucleotide sequence: TGTGCCAGCAGCGGTGGTAACTCTGGGGCCAACGTCCTGACTTTC. Amino acid sequence: CASSGGNSGANVLTF.

V gene TRBV20-1 combines with J gene TRBJ1-5; TRBD1 matches 9 bases. Trimming at V came to 4 bases and at J to 7 bases, leaving 11 bases not matched to a gene. The V gene's germline CDR1 is DFQATT and CDR2 SNEGSKA (reference sequence). The CDR3 is 15 residues long. CDR3 protein: CSATPNRDRDQPQHF. DNA of the CDR3: TGCAGTGCTACCCCGAACCGGGACAGGGACCAGCCCCAGCATTTT.

The chain is built from TRBV20-1 and TRBJ2-7; D call uncertain. The CDR3 spans 12 residues. V gave up 0 bases and J gave up 6 bases, with 9 bases separating them. Germline V lookup: CDR1 DFQATT, CDR2 SNEGSKA (reference sequence). The DNA for the CDR3 is TGCAGTGCTAGAGATATGACGCCCGAGCAGTACTTC. It encodes CSARDMTPEQYF.

The V call is TRBV20-1, the J call TRBJ2-1; weak D call: TRBD1 (6 bases). Germline-derived CDR1 and CDR2 are DFQATT and SNEGSKA (reference sequence). Between the trimmed V and J ends, which lost 1 base and 6 bases, there was a span of 16 bases. This CDR3 comprises 15 residues. This CDR3 is CSARGTAGWGNEQFF. DNA for the CDR3: TGCAGTGCTAGAGGGACAGCCGGGTGGGGCAATGAGCAGTTCTTC.

This clonotype appeared a few times. This chain connects TRBV6-1 to TRBJ2-3; no reliable D call. Trimming took 6 bases from V and 2 from J, leaving 9 bases between them. There are 13 residues in the CDR3. Germline V CDR1 and CDR2: MNHNS, SASEGT. The CDR3: CASSLGLTDTQYF. The CDR3 DNA reads as TGTGCCAGCAGCCTCGGCCTCACAGATACGCAGTATTTT.

The chain recombines TRBV28 with TRBJ2-7; possibly TRBD1 or TRBD2 for D (6 bases each). Germline V gene data show CDR1 as MDHEN and CDR2 as SYDVKM. This CDR3 spans 13 amino acids. Trimming left V 2 bases short and J 5 bases short, with 10 bases between. The CDR3 bases are TGTGCCAGCAGTTTAGGGGGGCCCGACGAGCAGTACTTC. Its translation is CASSLGGPDEQYF.

This clonotype was observed a few times. The gene calls are TRBV7-2 and TRBJ2-3, with TRBD2 matching over 7 bases. CDR3 length: 16 amino acids. V was pared by 5 bases and J by 3 bases, with 11 bases of the junction left unmatched. Germline V CDR1 and CDR2: SGHTA, FQGNSA. The CDR3 DNA is TGTGCCAGCAGCCCTCCTGGCGGGAGATGGACAGATACGCAGTATTTT. It codes for CASSPPGGRWTDTQYF. Drawing the rest from reference TRBV7-2 and TRBJ2-3, the complete variable domain is GAGVSQSPSNKVTEKGKDVELRCDPISGHTALYWYRQSLGQGLEFLIYFQGNSAPDKSGLPSDRFSAERTGGSVSTLTIQRTQQEDSAVYLCASSPPGGRWTDTQYFGPGTRLTVL.

The chain recombines TRBV27 with TRBJ2-2, with no clear D. The germline gives CDR1 MNHEY, CDR2 SMNVEV (reference sequence). Trimming removed 3 bases at V and 1 base at J, with 9 bases between. The CDR3 length is 15 residues. This CDR3 is CASSFRVENTGELFF. CDR3 coding DNA: TGTGCCAGCAGTTTCCGGGTCGAGAACACCGGGGAGCTGTTTTTT.